Reported below is one TCR beta chain. Across 18 months, stable Graves' hyperthyroidism was marked by no progression to ophthalmopathy. Newly diagnosed hyperthyroidism, duration under 2 months, in patients aged 18 to 65. Exclusion of a patient resulted from uncontrolled infection, other autoimmune disease, pregnancy or lactation. PBMCs were sourced from 9 to 10 ml fresh peripheral blood. The CDR3 is 14 residues long. With 6 bases clipped from V and 2 bases from J, the junction kept 6 bases outside the gene matches. CDR1 and CDR2 (germline): MRHNA, SNTAGT. These data are taken from a study of T cells in Graves' hyperthyroidism and ophthalmopathy. RNA transcripts served as the template for amplifying TCR beta CDR3 regions. HTBI primers were employed in a first-round RT-PCR of the TCR CDR3. TCRdb analysed the multiplex PCR reads with MiXCR anew, one entry per CDR3 protein. The sample lists roughly 710,000 distinct CDR3 sequences; roughly a third were seen once.

The material sequenced was blood. This chain uses TRBV6-4 with TRBJ2-5; 7 positions agree with TRBD2. This TCR was sampled from a woman aged 40 to 55 with Graves' hyperthyroidism. CDR3 amino acids: CASRMKAGQETQYF. CDR3 sequence (DNA): TGTGCCAGCAGGATGAAAGCGGGACAAGAGACCCAGTACTTC.